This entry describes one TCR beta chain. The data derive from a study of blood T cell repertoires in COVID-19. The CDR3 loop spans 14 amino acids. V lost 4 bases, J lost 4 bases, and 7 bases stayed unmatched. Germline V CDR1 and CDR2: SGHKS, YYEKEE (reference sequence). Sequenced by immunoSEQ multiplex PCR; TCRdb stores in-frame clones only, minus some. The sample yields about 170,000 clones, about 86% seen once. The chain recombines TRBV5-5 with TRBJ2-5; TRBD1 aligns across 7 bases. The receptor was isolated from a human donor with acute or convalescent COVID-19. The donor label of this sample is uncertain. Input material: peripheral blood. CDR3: CASSPGTARETQYF. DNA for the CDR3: TGTGCCAGCAGCCCGGGGACAGCTAGAGAGACCCAGTACTTC. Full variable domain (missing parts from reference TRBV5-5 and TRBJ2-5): DAGVTQSPTHLIKTRGQQVTLRCSPISGHKSVSWYQQVLGQGPQFIFQYYEKEERGRGNFPDRFSARQFPNYSSELNVNALLLGDSALYLCASSPGTARETQYFGPGTRLLVL.